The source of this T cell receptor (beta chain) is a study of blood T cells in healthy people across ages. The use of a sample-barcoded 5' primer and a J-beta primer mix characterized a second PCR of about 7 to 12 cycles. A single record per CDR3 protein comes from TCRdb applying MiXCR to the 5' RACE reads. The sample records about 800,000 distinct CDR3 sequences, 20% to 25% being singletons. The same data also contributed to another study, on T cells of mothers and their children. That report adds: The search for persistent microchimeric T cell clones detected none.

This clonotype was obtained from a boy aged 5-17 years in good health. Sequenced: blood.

The DNA for the CDR3 is TGTGCCAGCAGGCCAGGGGTACCTAATGAAAAACTGTTTTTT. This encodes CASRPGVPNEKLFF. This chain uses TRBV12-3 or TRBV12-4 with TRBJ1-4, with a possible D match to TRBD1 (6 bases). The CDR3 loop spans 14 amino acids. The germline V and J ends were trimmed by 6 bases and 3 bases, with 11 bases remaining between them.